These T cell receptor beta chains were read from a single sample in a study of shared T cell receptors in the human thymus. The protocol was immunoSEQ multiplex PCR, while the TCRdb copy is restricted to in-frame clones and leaves out a portion. This repertoire shows about 500,000 clones, about 84% found once; its top ten account for about 0.013%. In addition, the sample was reused for a study of human thymus T cells.

Sequencing used thymocytes. These receptors were collected from a boy younger than two with a congenital heart defect. Both conserved end residues are part of each CDR3. Fields, in order: CDR3 DNA, CDR3 protein, clone size, J gene, V gene, D gene. D genes are given only for firm matches. Expanded clones are given a class, and other clones once, few, many or no size at all.

TGTGCCAGCAGTCCCCGGGCGGGACTAGCGGGAGGGGAGCAGTTCTTC | CASSPRAGLAGGEQFF | NA | TRBJ2-1 | TRBV28 | TRBD2
TGTGCCAGCAGTTGGGGGCCATCGAACACCGGGGAGCTGTTTTTT | CASSWGPSNTGELFF | once | TRBJ2-2 | TRBV28 | NA
TGCAGCGTTGTTCCAGCGGGAGAGTACAATGAGCAGTTCTTC | CSVVPAGEYNEQFF | NA | TRBJ2-1 | TRBV29-1 | TRBD2
TGTGCCAGCAGCTCAGGGCAGGGAAGCTATGGCTACACCTTC | CASSSGQGSYGYTF | NA | TRBJ1-2 | TRBV7-4 | NA
TGTGCCAGCAGTGAAGCCACCCCAAAGGGGGTGAGCAATCAGCCCCAGCATTTT | CASSEATPKGVSNQPQHF | NA | TRBJ1-5 | TRBV6-1 | NA
TGTGCCAGCAGCAGATATAGCGGGGCACGCTCCTACAATGAGCAGTTCTTC | CASSRYSGARSYNEQFF | NA | TRBJ2-1 | TRBV5-6 | TRBD2
TGTGCCAGCAGCTTGGAGACTAGCGGGAGCTATGAGCAGTTCTTC | CASSLETSGSYEQFF | few | TRBJ2-1 | TRBV5-5 | TRBD2
TGTGCCAGCAGCTTATTACAGGGGATAACCTCCTACGAGCAGTACTTC | CASSLLQGITSYEQYF | NA | TRBJ2-7 | TRBV11-2 | TRBD1
TGCGCCAGCAGCCAAGATCAGGGAGGTGTAGCGTGGTCCAATGAGCAGTTCTTC | CASSQDQGGVAWSNEQFF | NA | TRBJ2-1 | TRBV4-3 | NA
TGCAGCGTTGAAGACCCACGGAGACAGGGCCAAGAGACCCAGTACTTC | CSVEDPRRQGQETQYF | NA | TRBJ2-5 | TRBV29-1 | TRBD1
TGCAGCGTTGTGAACGGGAAAGCAGATACGCAGTATTTT | CSVVNGKADTQYF | NA | TRBJ2-3 | TRBV29-1 | NA
TGTGCCAGCAGTCGAAATAGCGGGAGGTTCTACAATGAGCAGTTCTTC | CASSRNSGRFYNEQFF | NA | TRBJ2-1 | TRBV7-9 | TRBD2
TGCGCCAGCAGCCAAGATCTGGGGGGCAGCGGGAAGAGCTACGAGCAGTACTTC | CASSQDLGGSGKSYEQYF | once | TRBJ2-7 | TRBV4-3 | NA
TGCGCCAGCAGTGGCGACAGATACAATGAGCAGTTCTTC | CASSGDRYNEQFF | once | TRBJ2-1 | TRBV10-2 | NA
TGTGCCACCCTTCGGGAGACCCAGTACTTC | CATLRETQYF | NA | TRBJ2-5 | TRBV9 | NA
TGTGCCAGCACCTTGCCGGGAGTAGGGCCCGGGGAGCTGTTTTTT | CASTLPGVGPGELFF | NA | TRBJ2-2 | TRBV7-2 | NA
TGTGCCAGCAGTTTCCCGGGACAGACCGAAGCTTTCTTT | CASSFPGQTEAFF | NA | TRBJ1-1 | TRBV6-5 | TRBD1
TGTGCCAGCAGCTTAGAGGGTCAGGCAGGGCAAGAGACCCAGTACTTC | CASSLEGQAGQETQYF | NA | TRBJ2-5 | TRBV11-2 | NA
TGCGCCAGCAGCTTGCGCGGGAGAAAGACCCAGTACTTC | CASSLRGRKTQYF | NA | TRBJ2-5 | TRBV5-1 | TRBD2
TGCGCCAGCAGCTACGACAGTCACGAGCAGTACTTC | CASSYDSHEQYF | few | TRBJ2-7 | TRBV5-1 | NA
TGTGCCAGCAGCCCCCCCGGACTAGGCTACAATGAGCAGTTCTTC | CASSPPGLGYNEQFF | NA | TRBJ2-1 | TRBV9 | TRBD2
TGTGCCAGCAGCACGGACAGGGCAAATGAAAAACTGTTTTTT | CASSTDRANEKLFF | NA | TRBJ1-4 | TRBV11-2 | TRBD1
TGTGCCAGCAGTGACAGGGGAAGCATTCAGTACTTC | CASSDRGSIQYF | NA | TRBJ2-4 | TRBV2 | NA
TGTGCCAGCAGCTGGACTAGCGGGAGGGTTTACTCCTACGAGCAGTACTTC | CASSWTSGRVYSYEQYF | NA | TRBJ2-7 | TRBV11-3 | TRBD2
TGTGCCAGCAGCTGGGACAGTTCCACTGAAGCTTTCTTT | CASSWDSSTEAFF | once | TRBJ1-1 | TRBV7-2 | TRBD1
TGTGCCAGCAGTCCCAACCCGAACAGGGGACAGAATCAGCCCCAGCATTTT | CASSPNPNRGQNQPQHF | once | TRBJ1-5 | TRBV27 | TRBD1
TGTGCCATCAGCCCCGCTCGCAGCGGATACAATGAGCAGTTCTTC | CAISPARSGYNEQFF | NA | TRBJ2-1 | TRBV10-3 | NA
TGTGCCAGCAGATTTCAGGGCGGCTGCGAGCAGTACTTC | CASRFQGGCEQYF | NA | TRBJ2-7 | TRBV28 | NA
TGTGCTAGTGGTTTGGTAGAGTCCGAAGCTTTCTTT | CASGLVESEAFF | few | TRBJ1-1 | TRBV12-5 | NA
TGCGCCAGCAGCTTAGAAGGAATCGGCGGGCTGGGAGATACGCAGTATTTT | CASSLEGIGGLGDTQYF | NA | TRBJ2-3 | TRBV5-1 | NA
TGTGCCAGCAGCTTGAGGACGGCGGGACAAGCTTTCTTT | CASSLRTAGQAFF | once | TRBJ1-1 | TRBV5-8 | NA
TGTGCTAGTGGTTTCGACCGGGACAGGGGGGGCACCGGGGAGCTGTTTTTT | CASGFDRDRGGTGELFF | NA | TRBJ2-2 | TRBV12-5 | TRBD1
TGTGCCAGCAGGCTGGGACTAGCGGGAGGCGCTATCTCCTACAATGAGCAGTTCTTC | CASRLGLAGGAISYNEQFF | NA | TRBJ2-1 | TRBV2 | TRBD2
TGTGCCAGCAGCCAGACAGGCCGAGGTCAGCCCCAGCATTTT | CASSQTGRGQPQHF | NA | TRBJ1-5 | TRBV6-1 | NA
TGTGCCAGCAGCCACAAAAGGGGACAGGGTTACGAGCAGTACTTC | CASSHKRGQGYEQYF | NA | TRBJ2-7 | TRBV6-6 | TRBD1
TGTGCCGGGTGCTCCGGGACTAGCTGCTACGAGCAGTACTTC | CAGCSGTSCYEQYF | NA | TRBJ2-7 | TRBV2 | TRBD2
TGTGCCAGCAGCCCTATCCCGGGACACGGCTCTGGAAACACCATATATTTT | CASSPIPGHGSGNTIYF | NA | TRBJ1-3 | TRBV28 | NA
TGTGCCAGCAGTTACCAGGACAGGGGGGCTTCACCCCTCCACTTT | CASSYQDRGASPLHF | NA | TRBJ1-6 | TRBV6-5 | TRBD1
TGTGCCAGCAGCCATTCCGGGGGGACTAGCGATCTCCTTGTGGACGAGCAGTACTTC | CASSHSGGTSDLLVDEQYF | NA | TRBJ2-7 | TRBV5-4 | TRBD2
TGTGCCAGCAGCGCTAGATCCCGCGCAGATACGCAGTATTTT | CASSARSRADTQYF | NA | TRBJ2-3 | TRBV5-6 | NA
TGTGCCAGCAATGATCCCGGGACACAAGATCCGGTGCGGTGGTTCTTC | CASNDPGTQDPVRWFF | NA | TRBJ2-1 | TRBV28 | NA
TGCAGTGCTAGTACAGGACATGGCTACACCTTC | CSASTGHGYTF | NA | TRBJ1-2 | TRBV20-1 | NA
TGTGCCAGCAGTTCCCCCGCCCGGGACAGGGCCGCCAATGAGCAGTTCTTC | CASSSPARDRAANEQFF | few | TRBJ2-1 | TRBV27 | TRBD1
TGTGCCAGCAGCAACCCTCGACTAGCGGGAGATGAGCAGTTCTTC | CASSNPRLAGDEQFF | NA | TRBJ2-1 | TRBV27 | TRBD2
TGTGCCAGCAGTTATAAACGGGAGGTTGGGGCAGATACGCAGTATTTT | CASSYKREVGADTQYF | NA | TRBJ2-3 | TRBV28 | TRBD2
TGTGCCAGCAGAAGGGACACCCAGCCCTACGAGCAGTACTTC | CASRRDTQPYEQYF | NA | TRBJ2-7 | TRBV6-6 | NA
TGTGCCAGCAACCGGGACAGAGATGAAAAACTGTTTTTT | CASNRDRDEKLFF | NA | TRBJ1-4 | TRBV14 | TRBD1
TGTGCCAGCTGCCCGGGACTAGCGGCCGGCACAGATACGCAGTATTTT | CASCPGLAAGTDTQYF | NA | TRBJ2-3 | TRBV18 | TRBD2
TGTGCCAGCGCTATTGGGAGCTCGGTCGGGAATGAGCAGTTCTTC | CASAIGSSVGNEQFF | NA | TRBJ2-1 | TRBV27 | NA
TGCGCCAGCGCCCGGGACAGCGCCTACGAGCAGTACTTC | CASARDSAYEQYF | NA | TRBJ2-7 | TRBV4-3 | TRBD1
TGTGCCAGCAGCAATGCGGGAGGGAGGTCTCCTTGCATCGGGGAGCTGTTTTTT | CASSNAGGRSPCIGELFF | NA | TRBJ2-2 | TRBV21-1 | NA
TGCGCCAGCAGCGGCCCGACTAGCGGGAGTTTAGAGACCCAGTACTTC | CASSGPTSGSLETQYF | NA | TRBJ2-5 | TRBV5-1 | TRBD2
TGCAGCGTTGAAGTATGGAGGAGGTTTGCCAAAAACATTCAGTACTTC | CSVEVWRRFAKNIQYF | NA | TRBJ2-4 | TRBV29-1 | NA
TGTGCCAGCAGCTCAGGGACACAGGGAACTCAGCCCCAGCATTTT | CASSSGTQGTQPQHF | NA | TRBJ1-5 | TRBV5-6 | NA
TGTGCCAGCAGTTACTCGCCAGGAATGGGAAACACCATATATTTT | CASSYSPGMGNTIYF | NA | TRBJ1-3 | TRBV6-5 | NA
TGCGCCAGCAGCCAAGTTGGTGGACGGGAGGTGGGCTCCTACAATGAGCAGTTCTTC | CASSQVGGREVGSYNEQFF | NA | TRBJ2-1 | TRBV4-3 | TRBD2
TGCGCCAGCAGCTTGGAGGCTAGCGGACCCTACAATGAGCAGTTCTTC | CASSLEASGPYNEQFF | NA | TRBJ2-1 | TRBV5-1 | TRBD2
TGTGCCAGCTTGGGCGGGAGACCAATCAATGAGCAGTTCTTC | CASLGGRPINEQFF | NA | TRBJ2-1 | TRBV2 | TRBD2